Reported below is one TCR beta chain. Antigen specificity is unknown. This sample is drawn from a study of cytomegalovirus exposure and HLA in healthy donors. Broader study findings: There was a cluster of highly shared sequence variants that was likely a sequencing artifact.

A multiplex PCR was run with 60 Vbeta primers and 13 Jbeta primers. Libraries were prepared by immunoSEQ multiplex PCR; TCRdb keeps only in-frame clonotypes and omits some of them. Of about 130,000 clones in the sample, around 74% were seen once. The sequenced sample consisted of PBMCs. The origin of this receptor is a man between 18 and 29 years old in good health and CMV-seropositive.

CDR3 DNA sequence: TGTGCCAGCAGCGCCCAGCCGGGACAGGGCAATGAGCAGTTCTTC. Amino acid sequence: CASSAQPGQGNEQFF. The chain is built from TRBV9 and TRBJ2-1; 9 bases line up with TRBD1. Germline V CDR1 and CDR2: SGDLS, YYNGEE. The CDR3 spans 15 residues. V lost 3 bases to trimming and J lost 6 bases; unmatched junction nucleotides: 7.